This T cell receptor beta chain was recorded in a study of metastatic and nonmetastatic thyroid tumors. No treatment had been given to any patient before thyroid surgery. MiXCR reprocessed the PCR reads for TCRdb. The data contain 15,000 to 20,000 clones, roughly 23% of them singletons. Between the trimmed V and J ends, which lost 7 bases and 7 bases, there was a span of 17 bases. There are 14 residues in the CDR3. CDR1 and CDR2 (germline): SEHNR, FQNEAQ (reference sequence). Material: adjacent normal tissue. The V and J genes are TRBV7-9 and TRBJ1-5; D is ambiguous. This TCR derives from a female donor with papillary thyroid cancer or a benign thyroid nodule (not recorded which). Some clones in this sample may be carry-over from other donors' samples. The CDR3 spells CASTDNARGQPQHF. The CDR3, as DNA: TGTGCCAGCACCGACAACGCCCGAGGCCAGCCCCAGCATTTT.